The 3 T cell receptor beta chains reported below all come from one sample, sequenced in a study of shared clonotypes between healthy human individuals. The assay was immunoSEQ multiplex PCR, and TCRdb's table has in-frame clones only and misses some. Here the sample spans 400,000 to 500,000 clones, 76% being singletons. The sequenced sample was PBMCs. These receptors all come from a woman between 40 and 55 years old in good health. Some clones in this sample may be carry-over from other donors' samples.

This clone was detected once. CDR3 protein: CASSPETAPYNEQFF. The CDR3 coding sequence is TGTGCCAGCAGCCCAGAGACAGCACCCTACAATGAGCAGTTCTTC. The chain links TRBV6-5 to TRBJ2-1; D possibly corresponds to TRBD1 (5 bases). The CDR3 length is 15 residues. CDR1 is MNHEY and CDR2 is SVGAGI in the germline V gene. V was trimmed by 6 bases and J by 2 bases, leaving 14 bases between them.

The chain carries TRBV18 and TRBJ2-3; D could derive from TRBD1 or TRBD2 (5 bases each). Deletions cut 4 bases from V and 2 bases from J, with 10 bases between. Germline assignment: CDR1 KGHSH and CDR2 LQKENI. This CDR3 contains 14 residues. CDR3 region: CASSLGTITDTQYF. CDR3 DNA: TGTGCCAGCTCACTCGGGACCATCACAGATACGCAGTATTTT.

The chain employs TRBV7-9 and TRBJ2-4; D is perhaps TRBD2 (6 bases). Germline V CDR1 and CDR2: SEHNR, FQNEAQ (reference sequence). V was pared by 1 base and J by 4 bases, with 11 bases between. This CDR3 is 15 amino acids long. The DNA of the CDR3 is TGTGCCAGCAGCTTAGAAGGCGGACTAAAAAACATTCAGTACTTC. Translated, it gives CASSLEGGLKNIQYF.